This TCR beta chain is from a study of T-cell memory formation after mild COVID-19. Study-level findings and limits: Of the contracting clones, CD4+ ones lay mainly in CM and EM, and CD8+ ones in EMRA. Among clones contracting day 15 to 85, CD4/CD8 was balanced, whereas later expanders leaned CD4+.

This clonotype was seen a few times. No antigen is known for it. Germline V gene lookup returns CDR1 SGHAT and CDR2 FQNNGV. Trimming left V 1 base short and J 9 bases short, with 22 bases between. CDR3 length: 18 residues. MiXCR was run by TCRdb on the 5' RACE reads, yielding one entry per CDR3 protein. The table shows roughly 35,000 distinct CDR3 sequences, with 20% to 25% occurring only once. The sequenced sample was PBMCs or a T cell subset sorted from them (not recorded which). The clonotype comes from an adult who had mild COVID-19 (a few samples of this study predate the infection). Cell type and time point are not known. The chain joins TRBV11-2 to TRBJ1-6; D gene unclear. CDR3 in amino acids: CASSLGRSVRRGSSPLHF. CDR3 sequence (DNA): TGTGCCAGCAGCTTAGGTCGCTCTGTACGACGCGGGAGTTCACCCCTCCACTTT. The variable domain in full, completed from reference TRBV11-2 and TRBJ1-6, reads EAGVAQSPRYKIIEKRQSVAFWCNPISGHATLYWYQQILGQGPKLLIQFQNNGVVDDSQLPKDRFSAERLKGVDSTLKIQPAKLEDSAVYLCASSLGRSVRRGSSPLHFGNGTRLTVT.